This T cell receptor (beta chain) was found in a study of long-term antiretroviral therapy in people with HIV. Comments on this clone: Its target is not known.

An immunoSEQ assay, version v3.0, was performed at survey level. About 35,000-55,000 T-cell genomes per sample were the sequencing target. The repertoire was sequenced with immunoSEQ multiplex PCR; TCRdb's copy has only in-frame clones and lacks some. The data contain 14,000 or so clones, 70% to 90% of them singletons. With V trimmed by 3 bases and J by 6 bases, 10 bases remained unmatched. CDR1 KGHSH and CDR2 LQKENI come from the germline V gene. The CDR3 runs 16 residues. Study-wide results and limits: Clones that expanded before ART (that is, prior to treatment) dominated the repertoire at all time points. Repertoires in HIV (unlike those of controls) had narrower CDR3 length ranges.

V and J are TRBV18 and TRBJ2-2; 7 nucleotides line up with TRBD2. Sequenced here: unsorted PBMCs, sampled 6.2 years after starting antiretroviral therapy. The sequence derives from a man aged 35-49 years with HIV. CDR3 nucleotides: TGTGCCAGCTCACCGCACCTCGCGGGAGAGGCCGGGGAGCTGTTTTTT. Translated, it gives CASSPHLAGEAGELFF. The full variable domain, its missing parts supplied by reference TRBV18 and TRBJ2-2, is NAGVMQNPRHLVRRRGQEARLRCSPMKGHSHVYWYRQLPEEGLKFMVYLQKENIIDESGMPKERFSAEFPKEGPSILRIQQVVRGDSAAYFCASSPHLAGEAGELFFGEGSRLTVL.